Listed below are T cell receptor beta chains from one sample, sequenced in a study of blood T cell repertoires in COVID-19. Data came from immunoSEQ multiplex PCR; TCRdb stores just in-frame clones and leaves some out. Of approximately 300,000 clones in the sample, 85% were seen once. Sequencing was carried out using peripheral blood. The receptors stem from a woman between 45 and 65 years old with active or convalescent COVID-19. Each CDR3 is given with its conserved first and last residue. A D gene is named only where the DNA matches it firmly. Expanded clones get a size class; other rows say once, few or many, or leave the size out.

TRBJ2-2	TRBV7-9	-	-	TGTGCCAGCAGCTGGGGGGAGCCCGGGGAGCTGTTTTTT	CASSWGEPGELFF
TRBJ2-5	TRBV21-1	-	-	TGTGCCAGCTTATCGCCGGACAGGCGAGAGACCCAGTACTTC	CASLSPDRRETQYF
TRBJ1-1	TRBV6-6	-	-	TGTGCCACCCGCGGGGGGAACACTGAAGCTTTCTTT	CATRGGNTEAFF
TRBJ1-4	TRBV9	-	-	TGTGCCAGCAGCGCAAATGTAATAAGCCCGGATGAAAAACTGTTTTTT	CASSANVISPDEKLFF
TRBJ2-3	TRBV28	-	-	TGTGCCAGCAGCCCATTCAGAGGGGGACGCACAGATACGCAGTATTTT	CASSPFRGGRTDTQYF
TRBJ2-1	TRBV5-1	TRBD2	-	TGCGCCAGCAGCTTGGACCCGACTAGCGGGAGCTACAATGAGCAGTTCTTC	CASSLDPTSGSYNEQFF
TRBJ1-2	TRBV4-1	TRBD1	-	TGCGCCAGCAGCCAAGCGGTAGGGGGCGGTTCGGGCTACACCTTC	CASSQAVGGGSGYTF
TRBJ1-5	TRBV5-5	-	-	TGTGCCAGCAGTTTCTCGTCGACAGGCCTCCTTAATCAGCCCCAGCATTTT	CASSFSSTGLLNQPQHF
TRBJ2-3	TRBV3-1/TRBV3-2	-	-	TGTGCCAGCAGCCTGACCTCAGGGACAGATACGCAGTATTTT	CASSLTSGTDTQYF
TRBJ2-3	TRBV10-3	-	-	TGTGCCATCTCGGGGGGAACAGGGTTCGGGTTCGATACGCAGTATTTT	CAISGGTGFGFDTQYF
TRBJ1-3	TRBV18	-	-	TGTGCCAGCTCACCACCGGTGGGGGGAACAGTCTCTGGAAACACCATATATTTT	CASSPPVGGTVSGNTIYF
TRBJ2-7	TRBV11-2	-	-	TGTGCCAGCAGTCATTCCTACGAGCAGTACTTC	CASSHSYEQYF
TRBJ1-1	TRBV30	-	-	TGTGCCTGGACAAGCGAGAGACTGAACACTGAAGCTTTCTTT	CAWTSERLNTEAFF
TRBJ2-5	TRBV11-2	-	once	TGTGCCAGCAGCCCCCGGGGGGCTTGGGAGACCCAGTACTTC	CASSPRGAWETQYF
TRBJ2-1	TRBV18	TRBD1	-	TGTGCCAGCTCACTCAGGGGGCCCTACCCATACAATGAGCAGTTCTTC	CASSLRGPYPYNEQFF
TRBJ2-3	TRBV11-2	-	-	TGTGCCAGCAGCTTCGGAGCGAATACAGATACGCAGTATTTT	CASSFGANTDTQYF
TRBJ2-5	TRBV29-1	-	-	TGCAGCGTTGAAGGACAGAGGGAGACCCAGTACTTC	CSVEGQRETQYF
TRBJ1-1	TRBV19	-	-	TGTGCCAGTATCGCTGAAGCTTTCTTT	CASIAEAFF
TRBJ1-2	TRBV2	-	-	TGTGCCAGCAGTGAGTCCCCTCGGGGGGCAGTCTATGGCTACACCTTC	CASSESPRGAVYGYTF
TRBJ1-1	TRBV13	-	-	TGTGCCAGCAGGGACCGGGGGGAGCTGAACACTGAAGCTTTCTTT	CASRDRGELNTEAFF
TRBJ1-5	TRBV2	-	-	TGTGCCAGCAGTTCAGGGCAGGTTGATAATCAGCCCCAGCATTTT	CASSSGQVDNQPQHF
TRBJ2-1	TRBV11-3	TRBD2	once	TGTGCCAGCAGCTTATCAGTAGCGGGAGGCTATGAGCAGTTCTTC	CASSLSVAGGYEQFF
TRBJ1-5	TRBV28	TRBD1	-	TGTGCCAGCAGTTCGCCGACAGGGGATAGCAATCAGCCCCAGCATTTT	CASSSPTGDSNQPQHF
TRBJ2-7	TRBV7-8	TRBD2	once	TGTGCCAGCAGCTTAGCGGGGCTAGCGGGAGACGAGCAGTACTTC	CASSLAGLAGDEQYF
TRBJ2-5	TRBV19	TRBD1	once	TGTGCCAGTAGTCCGGGGACAGGGAAAGAGACCCAGTACTTC	CASSPGTGKETQYF
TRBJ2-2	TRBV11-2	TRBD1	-	TGTGCCAGCAGCTTAGCGACAGGGGGGCGCGGGGAGCTGTTTTTT	CASSLATGGRGELFF
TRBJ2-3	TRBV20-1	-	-	TGCAGTGCTAGTGGATGGGCCCTACGGAACACAGATACGCAGTATTTT	CSASGWALRNTDTQYF
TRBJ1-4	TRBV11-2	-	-	TGTGCCAGCAGCTTTAGGGGCTCCAATGAAAAACTGTTTTTT	CASSFRGSNEKLFF